This T cell receptor beta chain is drawn from a study of blood T cell repertoires in COVID-19 (dated by TCRdb to 2018 to 2021). With respect to the entire study: Samples covering the acute and convalescent phases of COVID-19 were provided by collaborators in the United States, Italy and Spain. The prospective study material was composed of cDNA or gDNA derived from T cells, B-cell-depleted T cells, or PBMCs. The dataset comprised deeply sampled blood TCRbeta repertoires from subjects exposed to, actively infected with, or recovered from COVID-19. The repertoires were made available in a free public database intended to serve as a resource for research on the immune response to SARS-CoV-2. Samples were obtained from the ongoing ImmuneRACE study (first 160 participants) and from over 1,000 subjects provided by 6 global collaborators. A de-identified subject ID, COVID-19 status, age in years and sex were almost always included in the sample metadata. Where available, HLA class I and class II types were taken from metadata supplied by the sample provider and were not determined by assay-based typing. Points the paper makes about the study in general: The amount of clinical and demographic metadata varied by source and participant and was provided uncurated.

TCRbeta CDR3 regions were amplified from genomic DNA using the immunoSEQ Assay, a bias-controlled multiplex PCR. The source study handled its data this way. The number of nucleated cells in each sample was estimated by amplification of reference gene primers within the assay. To quantify the absolute abundance of each unique TCRbeta CDR3 rearrangement, sequence reads were collapsed and filtered. For each sample, productive Simpson clonality was calculated as the square root of Simpson's diversity index across productive rearrangements. The table was pulled from immuneACCESS by TCRdb, which kept in-frame rearrangements only. Such tables lose some clones; where checked, under half of the loss comes from unresolved V genes, and the rest has no known cause. Clonal size and the V and J genes are those of that table, whereas D and trimming came from the DNA. This sample is represented by some 350,000 clones; approximately 84% of them were singletons. Around 3% of the sample goes to the ten largest clones.

Worth noting for this clone: Its antigen has not been determined. Base quality data are lacking; no much larger clone is found one base away.

V drops 6 bases and J drops 5 bases, leaving 11 bases in between. The germline V gene (reference sequence) yields LNHDA for CDR1 and SQIVND for CDR2. From the cysteine through the phenylalanine, the CDR3 covers 13 amino acids. Only the CDR3 DNA stays, 39 bases, in frame from base 1. Participants in the prospective study were aged roughly 18 to 100 years, lived in 20 to 25 United States geographic areas, and enrolled through a virtual design. In the prospective study, participants were assigned to cohorts based on the clinical history participants reported in a screening survey and a study questionnaire. For ImmuneRACE Cohort 3, a participant was defined as recovered based on two consecutive negative NP/OP PCR tests, clearance by a healthcare professional, or resolution of symptoms. Each participant in the prospective study had whole blood, serum and a nasopharyngeal or oropharyngeal swab collected by mobile phlebotomists. Over a roughly 2-month period, participants in the prospective study had the option of providing additional blood draws and questionnaires. Prospective study blood samples were shipped either frozen or at room temperature before DNA extraction.

The sequence joins TRBV19 to TRBJ2-4; the D gene assignment is ambiguous. The sequenced material came from PBMCs or T cells enriched from blood (not recorded which). This TCR was sampled from a woman in her thirties who had recovered from COVID-19. The CDR3 reads CASSLLNQNIQYF. In nucleotides, the sequence is TGTGCCAGTAGCCTATTGAACCAAAACATTCAGTACTTC.